A selection of T cell receptor beta chains follows, all from one sample in a study of cytomegalovirus exposure and HLA in healthy donors. Produced via immunoSEQ multiplex PCR; TCRdb's table is partial and in-frame only. The table has 150,000 to 170,000 clones, 80% to 90% seen once; the top ten hold about 22%. Sequencing used PBMCs. Receptors were obtained from a young man in good health and CMV-seropositive. Both conserved end residues are part of each CDR3. Size is omitted from some rows. Given values are once, few, many or a class for expanded clones.

TRBV19	NA	TRBJ1-2	CASSTQAARGLDGYTF
TRBV7-2	NA	TRBJ1-5	CASSSGQGNQPQHF
TRBV6-1	NA	TRBJ1-2	CASKEGAPENGYTF
TRBV7-3	NA	TRBJ2-5	CASSLLGSGGAAETQYF
TRBV6-5	NA	TRBJ1-5	CASSYTGGRNQPQHF
TRBV7-2	NA	TRBJ2-7	CASSGRGPGGLRGYEQYF
TRBV6-6	NA	TRBJ1-4	CASSPRGGANEKLFF
TRBV19	NA	TRBJ1-1	CASSPRDRGKSNTEAFF
TRBV19	once	TRBJ2-7	CASNQPGQGTGEQYF
TRBV29-1	NA	TRBJ2-1	CSVGGAWTSAYNEQFF
TRBV5-6	NA	TRBJ2-1	CASSLGPSRHNEQFF
TRBV5-1	NA	TRBJ1-3	CASSFEGDSGNTIYF
TRBV6-6	NA	TRBJ2-1	CASSGTTPDNEQFF
TRBV7-9	NA	TRBJ2-2	CASSPGQGAGELFF
TRBV13	NA	TRBJ2-5	CASSYRGQETQYF
TRBV6-5	NA	TRBJ2-7	CASRTGQGPYEQYF
TRBV2	NA	TRBJ2-7	CASRAENEQYF
TRBV2	NA	TRBJ2-4	CASRDRAAKNIQYF
TRBV18	NA	TRBJ1-5	CASSPPSGGNQPQHF
TRBV7-9	NA	TRBJ2-1	CASSFVPGLDMNEQFF
TRBV7-2	NA	TRBJ2-3	CASSFRQAGGTQYF
TRBV7-9	NA	TRBJ2-7	CASSYTGAPRYEQYF
TRBV4-3	NA	TRBJ2-7	CASSQGTGGAYEQYF
TRBV14	NA	TRBJ2-7	CASSRGLAAYEQYF
TRBV6-5	NA	TRBJ2-7	CASSPDSRYEQYF
TRBV25-1	NA	TRBJ2-3	CASRGADTQYF
TRBV7-8	NA	TRBJ2-1	CASSWGAGTGVTAEQFF
TRBV29-1	few	TRBJ1-2	CSVEGGLYGYTF
TRBV7-2	NA	TRBJ1-1	CASSLGGQGPWGGTEAFF
TRBV7-3	NA	TRBJ2-1	CASSLNAASGLSEQFF
TRBV5-4	NA	TRBJ2-1	CASKSGTSGRGDEQFF
TRBV11-3	NA	TRBJ2-1	CASSPGLAGGPHNEQFF
TRBV19	NA	TRBJ1-5	CASRARDSRNQPQHF
TRBV9	NA	TRBJ2-3	CASSGGLDTDTQYF
TRBV4-1	NA	TRBJ1-2	CASSQTGVGYGYTF
TRBV27	medium-sized	TRBJ1-2	CASIPATGIYGYTF
TRBV29-1	NA	TRBJ1-2	CSVDDPTTGLYGYTF
TRBV11-2	NA	TRBJ2-7	CASSPLTGGAPYEQYF
TRBV10-3	NA	TRBJ2-7	CAISESSLAGAYEQYF
TRBV10-3	NA	TRBJ1-1	CATGEKETEAFF
TRBV4-3	NA	TRBJ2-5	CASSQDLGTSGGKLETQYF
TRBV7-3	NA	TRBJ2-3	CASSFYAGGTDTQYF
TRBV19	NA	TRBJ1-1	CASRELNTEAFF
TRBV5-1	NA	TRBJ2-7	CASSLGGSGPTYEQYF
TRBV27	NA	TRBJ2-3	CAPRADSTDTQYF
TRBV9	NA	TRBJ2-7	CASSVDGHYEQYF
TRBV4-3	NA	TRBJ1-3	CASSPREAGNTIYF
TRBV5-1	NA	TRBJ2-7	CASSLRLAEEYEQYF
TRBV27	NA	TRBJ1-5	CASSPNGENSNQPQHF
TRBV5-4	NA	TRBJ2-5	CASSSSGGRETQYF
TRBV11-2	once	TRBJ2-1	CASSPRSSGHNEQFF
TRBV15	once	TRBJ2-7	CATSRAGTASYEQYF
TRBV18	NA	TRBJ1-1	CASSPRTGWSTEAFF
TRBV6-6	NA	TRBJ2-7	CASSSAVTRDYEQYF
TRBV11-1	NA	TRBJ2-1	CASSWTSGRESDNEQFF
TRBV11-3	NA	TRBJ1-1	CASSRTGSTEAFF